One sample yielded the 15 T cell receptor beta chains listed below, sequenced in a study of graft-versus-host responses after intestinal transplantation. These TCRs are of unknown antigen specificity. Using immunoSEQ multiplex PCR, the repertoire was profiled, and TCRdb retains in-frame clones only, with some absent. The table has about 88,000 clones, 75% to 95% seen once; the top ten hold about 0.38%. The sample was unstimulated CD4+ T cells sorted from spleen or lymph node cells, taken before transplant. The receptors shown here come from a human donor who was the organ donor for an intestinal transplant.

This clone was seen just once. The V call is TRBV6-4, the J call TRBJ2-3; TRBD2 agrees at 8 bases. The J segment lost 3 bases and the V segment lost 6 bases, leaving 14 bases of the junction unmatched. CDR1 is MRHNA and CDR2 is SNTAGT in the germline V gene. The CDR3 extends over 17 amino acids. This chain's CDR3 is CASSPRRLAGGTDTQYF. CDR3 coding DNA: TGTGCCAGCAGCCCGAGGCGGCTAGCGGGTGGGACAGATACGCAGTATTTT.

The rearrangement joins TRBV19 to TRBJ1-5; 8 bases align to TRBD1. With 5 bases clipped from V and 7 bases from J, the junction kept 7 bases outside the gene matches. There are 14 residues in the CDR3. Germline V lookup: CDR1 LNHDA, CDR2 SQIVND (reference sequence). CDR3 loop: CASSSRTGNQPQHF. The CDR3 bases are TGTGCCAGTAGTTCAAGGACAGGGAACCAGCCCCAGCATTTT.

This chain connects TRBV7-6 to TRBJ1-3; no clear D gene. The V end was cut by 0 bases, the J end by 0 bases, with 12 bases between. Germline V CDR1 and CDR2: SGHVS, FNYEAQ. The CDR3 consists of 17 residues. CDR3 sequence (DNA): TGTGCCAGCAGCTTAGCCCCAGAGGGAAGCTCTGGAAACACCATATATTTT. Translation: CASSLAPEGSSGNTIYF.

This clone has just one count. The chain couples TRBV29-1 to TRBJ1-1, with D possibly TRBD1 on 6 matching bases. Germline loops: CDR1 SQVTM, CDR2 ANQGSEA. V was trimmed by 6 bases and J by 5 bases, leaving 16 bases between them. This CDR3 is built from 13 residues. The CDR3 spells CSVRGGARTEAFF. DNA for the CDR3: TGCAGCGTCCGAGGGGGGGCGAGGACTGAAGCTTTCTTT.

The V gene is TRBV30, the J gene TRBJ2-2; D is unclear. V lost 0 bases and J lost 1, with 12 bases in between. Germline CDR1 GTSNPN, CDR2 SVGIG (reference sequence). The CDR3 has 16 residues. The CDR3 DNA reads TGTGCCTGGAGTGTATTTGGCACCCTGAACACCGGGGAGCTGTTTTTT. Translating it yields CAWSVFGTLNTGELFF.

This rearrangement joins TRBV10-2 to TRBJ1-3; possible D gene TRBD1, 6 bases. The CDR3 runs 13 residues. Trimming took 2 bases from V and 7 from J, leaving 9 bases between them. The germline gives CDR1 WSHSY, CDR2 SAAADI. This CDR3 is CASSEGGANTIYF. The CDR3 DNA reads TGCGCCAGCAGTGAGGGGGGCGCGAACACCATATATTTT.

The rearrangement uses TRBV5-1 and TRBJ2-7; 7 nucleotides agree with TRBD2. V dropped 3 bases and J dropped 3; count of bases not matched to a gene: 9. CDR1 SGHRS and CDR2 YFSETQ come from the germline V gene. CDR3 size: 15 residues. CDR3 amino acids: CASSSLSSGIYEQYF. In DNA form, the CDR3 reads TGCGCCAGCAGCTCTCTTTCTAGCGGAATCTACGAGCAGTACTTC.

The chain carries TRBV5-6 and TRBJ1-3; 7 nucleotides line up with TRBD1. The CDR3 is 15 residues long. Germline assignment: CDR1 SGHDT and CDR2 YYEEEE. The ends lost 4 bases at V and 4 bases at J; junction bases unmatched: 8. CDR3 sequence: CASSPNRGLGNTIYF. Here the CDR3 DNA reads TGTGCCAGCAGCCCTAACAGGGGACTCGGAAACACCATATATTTT.

The rearrangement joins TRBV21-1 to TRBJ2-2; the D segment call TRBD1 is taken from the table without a DNA check. TRBV21-1 counts as a pseudogene. The CDR3 consists of 13 residues. CDR3: CASSTEGAGELFF. CDR3 coding DNA: TGTGCCAGCAGCACCGAGGGGGCCGGGGAGCTGTTTTTT.

The gene calls are TRBV19 and TRBJ1-2, with TRBD1 matching 8 bases. The germline V gene encodes CDR1 LNHDA and CDR2 SQIVND (reference sequence). Losses at the gene ends were 6 bases for V and 2 bases for J; bases not matched to a gene: 5. The CDR3 has 14 residues. CDR3 amino acids: CASRLRTGNYGYTF. As DNA, the CDR3 is TGTGCCAGTAGGCTCAGGACAGGGAACTATGGCTACACCTTC. The full variable domain, with the rest looked up from reference TRBV19 and TRBJ1-2, is DGGITQSPKYLFRKEGQNVTLSCEQNLNHDAMYWYRQDPGQGLRLIYYSQIVNDFQKGDIAEGYSVSREKKESFPLTVTSAQKNPTAFYLCASRLRTGNYGYTFGSGTRLTVV.

The chain employs TRBV11-2 and TRBJ1-4; 9 nucleotides agree with TRBD1. The CDR3 contains 16 residues. Trimming cost V 5 bases and J 0 bases; bases outside gene matches: 4. The germline gives CDR1 SGHAT, CDR2 FQNNGV. CDR3 sequence reads: CASSPTGGATNEKLFF. The CDR3 nucleotides are TGTGCCAGCAGCCCTACAGGGGGCGCAACTAATGAAAAACTGTTTTTT. The complete variable domain, with remaining parts taken from reference TRBV11-2 and TRBJ1-4, reads EAGVAQSPRYKIIEKRQSVAFWCNPISGHATLYWYQQILGQGPKLLIQFQNNGVVDDSQLPKDRFSAERLKGVDSTLKIQPAKLEDSAVYLCASSPTGGATNEKLFFGSGTQLSVL.

The chain carries TRBV29-1 and TRBJ2-3; 7 bases line up with TRBD1. J was trimmed by 2 bases and V by 5 bases; bases with no gene match: 7. The CDR3 covers 14 residues. CDR1 SQVTM and CDR2 ANQGSEA come from the germline V gene. The DNA for the CDR3 is TGCAGCGTTTTATTGACAGGGATCACAGATACGCAGTATTTT. Protein sequence: CSVLLTGITDTQYF.

J is TRBJ2-3 and V is TRBV30, with TRBD1 matching 9 bases. This CDR3 is built from 15 residues. V dropped 4 bases and J dropped 4; count of bases not matched to a gene: 9. CDR1 GTSNPN and CDR2 SVGIG come from the germline V gene (reference sequence). CDR3 protein: CAWMMGQGIADTQYF. Written as DNA, the CDR3 is TGTGCCTGGATGATGGGACAGGGAATAGCAGATACGCAGTATTTT.

The chain uses TRBV28 and TRBJ2-5; TRBD2 might be the D (7 bases). CDR3 length: 15 amino acids. Trimming cost V 4 bases and J 5 bases, with 17 bases left between them. The germline CDR1 and CDR2 sequences are MDHEN and SYDVKM. CDR3 region: CASSSPRGAGETQYF. The CDR3 DNA reads TGTGCCAGCAGTTCACCCCGGGGGGCCGGGGAGACCCAGTACTTC.

This clone was seen once. This rearrangement joins TRBV5-4 to TRBJ1-2; 8 bases line up with TRBD1. Germline V gene lookup returns CDR1 SGHNT and CDR2 YYREEE (reference sequence). The CDR3 totals 15 residues. V was clipped by 4 bases and J by 4 bases; unmatched bases: 9. CDR3 sequence (DNA): TGTGCCAGCAGCCAAGGACAGGGAAAGAGCTATGGCTACACCTTC. Its protein product is CASSQGQGKSYGYTF. Variable domain in full (rest from reference TRBV5-4 and TRBJ1-2): ETGVTQSPTHLIKTRGQQVTLRCSSQSGHNTVSWYQQALGQGPQFIFQYYREEENGRGNFPPRFSGLQFPNYSSELNVNALELDDSALYLCASSQGQGKSYGYTFGSGTRLTVV.